The 22 T cell receptor delta chains below were found in one sample sequenced in a study of Vδ1+ human thymocytes. No antigens are known for them. General study results and limits: Highly polyclonal TRG and TRD repertoires with Gaussian CDR3 length distributions appeared in thymus.

Sequences come from RNA converted to cDNA by reverse transcription. Multiplex PCR used pooled V-gene forward primers and a constant-region reverse primer to amplify CDR3s. TCRdb re-called the multiplex PCR reads via CATT. The sample lists 25,000 to 30,000 delta-chain clones, 7.4% occurring once. Sequenced input: Vdelta1+ gamma-delta thymocytes from the thymus. Subset: FACS-sorted CD3+ TCRalphabeta- TCRVdelta1+ TCRVdelta2- thymocytes. Receptors were obtained from a girl less than two years old who had congenital heart surgery.

This chain uses TRDV1 with TRDJ1; 10 bases map to TRDD3. The CDR3 is 17 amino acids. Per the germline V gene, CDR1 is TSWWSYY and CDR2 is QGS. With V trimmed by 3 bases and J by 1 base, 8 bases remained unmatched. The DNA of the CDR3 is TGTGCTCTTGGGGACGAACTGGGGGATTTGATCACCGATAAACTCATCTTT. Amino acid sequence: CALGDELGDLITDKLIF.

The J gene is TRDJ3, the V gene TRDV3; D unclear. The CDR3 spans 17 residues. V was trimmed by 2 bases and J by 1 base, leaving 15 bases between them. The germline CDR1 and CDR2 sequences are TVYSNPD and GDNSRS (reference sequence). CDR3 coding DNA: TGTGCCTTTCAGTTGTTGAAGATTTCCTGGGACACCCGACAGATGTTTTTC. Its protein product is CAFQLLKISWDTRQMFF.

As concerns this clone: A junction end diverges from the germline sequence, so it may reflect a read error. J is TRDJ1 and V is TRDV1; 9 nucleotides match TRDD3. TCRdb carries no J gene annotation; the J gene was assigned here by matching the DNA with germline. Germline V lookup: CDR1 TSWWSYY, CDR2 QGS. CDR3 size: 20 residues. The CDR3 DNA follows: TGTGCTCATGGGGACCTCTTCCTAGACGACTGGGGGACATACACCGATAAACTCATCTTT. Protein product: CAHGDLFLDDWGTYTDKLIF.

J is TRDJ1 and V is TRDV1; maybe TRDD2 (5 bases). CDR1 and CDR2 from the germline V gene are TSWWSYY and QGS. The length of the CDR3 is 15 residues. The V end was cut by 2 bases, the J end by 5 bases, with 15 bases between. CDR3 DNA sequence: TGTGCTCTTGGGGAAGGGCTCTTCCCCCTGGATAAACTCATCTTT. As protein: CALGEGLFPLDKLIF.

The V call is TRDV1, the J call TRDJ1; 8 bases map to TRDD3. The CDR3 is 16 residues long. The J segment lost 2 bases and the V segment lost 2 bases, leaving 7 bases of the junction unmatched. Per germline, CDR1 TSWWSYY and CDR2 QGS. CDR3 in DNA: TGTGCTCTTGGGGAAGGCGCTGGGGGACCGACCGATAAACTCATCTTT. Protein: CALGEGAGGPTDKLIF.

This chain joins TRDV1 and TRDJ1; D perhaps matches TRDD2 (5 bases). TCRdb records no J gene; here it was assigned by comparing the DNA to germline. Germline loops: CDR1 TSWWSYY, CDR2 QGS. V was clipped by 3 bases and J by 0 bases, with 23 bases between them. There are 19 residues in the CDR3. CDR3: CALGDLLSSPPDYTDKLIF. In DNA form, the CDR3 reads TGTGCTCTTGGGGATTTGCTTTCCTCTCCTCCAGACTACACCGATAAACTCATCTTT.

This clone has just a few counts. The chain has TRDV1 and TRDJ1, with 13 positions matching TRDD3. CDR1 and CDR2 (germline): TSWWSYY, QGS. This CDR3 has 22 amino acids. The junction had 19 bases not matched to a gene; V was cut back by 1 base and J by 2 bases. The CDR3 nucleotides are TGTGCTCTTGGGGAACCGGGCCCCGGGTACTGGGGGATACGCCGACAAACCGATAAACTCATCTTT. This sequence encodes CALGEPGPGYWGIRRQTDKLIF.

V is TRDV1 and J is TRDJ1; D perhaps matches TRDD3 (5 bases). Germline V CDR1 and CDR2: TSWWSYY, QGS. The V end was cut by 2 bases, the J end by 2 bases, with 18 bases between. The CDR3 runs to 17 residues. The CDR3 region has the DNA TGTGCTCTTGGGGAATTTTCTACGTTTCGGGGAACCGATAAACTCATCTTT. It specifies CALGEFSTFRGTDKLIF.

This clone was detected a few times. The V and J genes are TRDV2 and TRDJ1, with TRDD3 identical over 10 bases. The CDR3 is 19 residues long. Germline CDR1 is GEAIGNYY and CDR2 is EKD. The trim removed 2 bases at V and 5 bases at J, leaving 19 bases unmatched. CDR3 nucleotides: TGTGCCTGTGACAAACCGTCTCGGGGGGATACGCTTTTCAGGGATAAACTCATCTTT. It specifies CACDKPSRGDTLFRDKLIF.

No V gene was called, though TRDJ1 was called as the J gene. There are 14 residues in the CDR3. This chain's CDR3 is CALGEGPFPHKLIF. In DNA, the CDR3 is TGTGCTCTTGGGGAAGGTCCCTTCCCCCATAAACTCATCTTT.

V and J are TRDV1 and TRDJ1; D is tentatively TRDD2 or TRDD3 (6 bases each). CDR3 length: 21 amino acids. Germline V gene sequence: CDR1 TSWWSYY, CDR2 QGS. The V gene lost 2 bases and the J gene lost 7 bases, with 35 bases spanning the gap. CDR3 coding DNA: TGTGCTCTTGGGGAAAACGTCTCCAGATTCCTATACAGGGGGACAAGGTTTAAACTCATCTTT. Translating gives CALGENVSRFLYRGTRFKLIF.

In its sample, this clone was seen a few times. The chain uses TRDV1 and TRDJ1; TRDD3 agrees at 11 bases. The CDR3 sequence is 23 residues long. J was trimmed by 0 bases and V by 2 bases; bases with no gene match: 23. Germline V gene lookup returns CDR1 TSWWSYY and CDR2 QGS. CDR3 protein: CALGEYATRILGDTRTYTDKLIF. CDR3 coding DNA: TGTGCTCTTGGGGAATATGCTACCCGTATTCTGGGGGATACCAGAACGTACACCGATAAACTCATCTTT.

This clone turned up a few times. The rearrangement links TRDV1 to TRDJ1; D perhaps matches TRDD2 (6 bases). CDR3 size: 16 residues. With 3 bases removed from V and 6 bases from J, the gap between germline ends came to 20 bases. CDR1 is TSWWSYY, CDR2 QGS, per germline. The CDR3 coding sequence is TGTGCTCTTGGGGAGGACTTCCTCGGAGAGCTTAATAAACTCATCTTT. Its protein product is CALGEDFLGELNKLIF.

No call was made for the V gene; the J gene is TRDJ1; whether TRDD3, the table's D call, matches the DNA was not checked. CDR3 length equals 19 residues. The CDR3 sequence: CALGELGCPLLGDTGKLIF. The CDR3 DNA reads as TGTGCTCTTGGGGAACTGGGTTGTCCTTTACTGGGGGATACGGGTAAACTCATCTTT.

This chain links TRDV1 with TRDJ2, with a possible D match to TRDD2 (6 bases). With 4 bases removed from V and 8 bases from J, the gap between germline ends came to 17 bases. Germline CDR1 TSWWSYY, CDR2 QGS. The CDR3 extends over 15 amino acids. The CDR3 loop reads CALGGTPSPLAQLFF. The DNA of the CDR3 is TGTGCTCTTGGGGGGACACCTTCCCCCCTGGCACAACTCTTCTTT.

The V and J genes are TRDV1 and TRDJ1, with D unclear. With 3 bases removed from V and 3 bases from J, the gap between germline ends came to 26 bases. The CDR3 runs 19 residues. Germline loops: CDR1 TSWWSYY, CDR2 QGS. This chain's CDR3 is CALGDPVSSVDRWADKLIF. In nucleotides, the CDR3 is TGTGCTCTTGGGGACCCTGTGAGTTCGGTTGATAGATGGGCCGATAAACTCATCTTT.

This chain joins TRDV1 and TRDJ1, with 8 bases matching TRDD3. The CDR3 runs 20 residues. Germline V gives CDR1 TSWWSYY, CDR2 QGS. Germline trimming cut 3 bases from V and 1 base from J; bases unmatched to any gene: 19. CDR3 bases: TGTGCTCTTGGGGAGCTTCCATCGTCTGGGGGACCGACATCCACCGATAAACTCATCTTT. It specifies CALGELPSSGGPTSTDKLIF.

The V call is TRDV1, the J call TRDJ1; 10 bases agree with TRDD3. Germline values: CDR1 TSWWSYY, CDR2 QGS. The CDR3 runs to 19 residues. V lost 1 base, J lost 3 bases, and 14 bases stayed unmatched. CDR3 nucleotides: TGTGCTCTTGGGGAACCGGCCATCCAAGGGGGATACGCGCCCGATAAACTCATCTTT. This translates into CALGEPAIQGGYAPDKLIF.

By its share, this clone is medium-sized. The chain links TRAV29/DV5 to TRDJ1; 9 positions match TRDD3. The CDR3 spans 18 residues. The V and J ends lost 3 bases and 5 bases, in that order; junction bases with no gene match: 20. Looked up from germline, CDR1 is NSMFDY and CDR2 is ISSIKDK. The CDR3 coding sequence is TGTGCAGCAACCCGAAAATACGTACTGGGGGACCCCTTTGATAAACTCATCTTT. Its translation is CAATRKYVLGDPFDKLIF.

V and J are TRDV1 and TRDJ1; TRDD3 matches at 7 bases. This CDR3 has 20 amino acids. V dropped 1 base and J dropped 2; count of bases not matched to a gene: 19. CDR1 and CDR2 (germline): TSWWSYY, QGS. Written as DNA, the CDR3 is TGTGCTCTTGGGGAACCCGTCTTTAATACTGGGGATGGGGTAACCGATAAACTCATCTTT. It encodes CALGEPVFNTGDGVTDKLIF.

This chain links TRDV1 with TRDJ1, with D possibly TRDD3 on 6 matching bases. CDR3 size: 21 residues. Germline CDR1 reads TSWWSYY; CDR2 reads QGS. The germline V and J ends were trimmed by 0 bases and 0 bases, with 26 bases remaining between them. In nucleotides, the CDR3 is TGTGCTCTTGGGGAACTTCCCACGTTTGGAGGGGGGAGACAGTACACCGATAAACTCATCTTT. It codes for CALGELPTFGGGRQYTDKLIF.

The chain has TRDV1 and TRDJ1, with 8 bases lining up with TRDD2. TCRdb gives no J gene; it was assigned here by matching the DNA to germline. V lost 1 base and J lost 0; bases outside the gene matches: 34. Per germline, CDR1 TSWWSYY and CDR2 QGS. There are 26 residues in the CDR3. The CDR3 DNA is TGTGCTCTTGGGGAACATACCACCTTCCTAAGAAGGCTGTCTGTGGTGGGGGGCACCTACACCGATAAACTCATCTTT. Translated, it gives CALGEHTTFLRRLSVVGGTYTDKLIF.